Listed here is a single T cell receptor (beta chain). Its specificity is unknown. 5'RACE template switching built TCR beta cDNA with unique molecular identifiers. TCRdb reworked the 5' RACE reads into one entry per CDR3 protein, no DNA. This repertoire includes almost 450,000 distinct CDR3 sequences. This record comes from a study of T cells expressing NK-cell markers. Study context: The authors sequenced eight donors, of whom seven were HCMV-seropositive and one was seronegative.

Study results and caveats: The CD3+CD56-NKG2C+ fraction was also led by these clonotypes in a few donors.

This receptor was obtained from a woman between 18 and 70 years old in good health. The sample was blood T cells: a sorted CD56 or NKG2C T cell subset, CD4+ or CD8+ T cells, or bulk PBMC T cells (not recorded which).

The CDR3 loop is CATSDHWGGLGLEQFF. J is TRBJ2-1 and V is TRBV24-1; without DNA, the TCRdb call of TRBD1 cannot be checked. Germline lookup yields CDR1 KGHDR and CDR2 SFDVKD. This CDR3 has 16 residues.